This passage covers 27 T cell receptor beta chains from one sample sequenced in a study of blood T cell repertoires in COVID-19 (dated by TCRdb to 2020 to 2022). Library generation was performed with the immunoSEQ multiplex PCR assay. TCRdb limited this immuneACCESS table to in-frame rearrangements with V and J called. A share of clones is missing; checked studies link under half to unresolved V genes, and the rest is unexplained. This sample gives around 250,000 clones in total; over 80% of them show up just once. The biggest ten clones account for over 1.5% of the sample. Sequenced sample: peripheral blood. The source is a woman aged 40 to 55 who had recovered from COVID-19.

This clone was found a few times. CDR3: CASSYIGYTEAFF. The CDR3 DNA reads as TGTGCCAGCAGTTACATCGGGTACACTGAAGCTTTCTTT. The V and J genes are TRBV6-5 and TRBJ1-1; no clear D gene. This CDR3 is 13 amino acids long. Between the trimmed V and J ends, which lost 2 bases and 3 bases, there was a span of 7 bases. Per the germline V gene, CDR1 is MNHEY and CDR2 is SVGAGI.

The chain has TRBV11-3 and TRBJ2-7; 9 bases agree with TRBD1. The CDR3 is 19 amino acids. In germline, CDR1 is SGHNT, CDR2 YENEEA. Germline trimming cut 4 bases from V and 4 bases from J; bases unmatched to any gene: 20. CDR3 amino acids: CASSSGQGMGMRNPYEQYF. CDR3 coding DNA: TGTGCCAGCAGCTCCGGACAGGGGATGGGTATGCGAAACCCGTACGAGCAGTACTTC.

The V call is TRBV3-1 (or the pseudogene TRBV3-2), the J call TRBJ2-1; 8 positions match TRBD2. From germline, CDR1 is LGHDT and CDR2 YNNKEL (reference sequence). V was pared by 3 bases and J by 6 bases, with 4 bases of the junction left unmatched. CDR3 length equals 14 residues. The CDR3 reads CASSQGLEVNEQFF. CDR3 in DNA: TGTGCCAGCAGCCAGGGACTAGAGGTCAATGAGCAGTTCTTC.

The V and J genes are TRBV3-1 (or the pseudogene TRBV3-2) and TRBJ1-6; D unclear. The CDR3 is 16 amino acids. Germline values: CDR1 LGHDT, CDR2 YNNKEL (reference sequence). The ends were cut back, 4 bases at V and 6 bases at J, with 16 bases in the middle. CDR3 sequence (DNA): TGTGCCAGCAGCCGGGGAGCGGGGTTCGGTAATTCACCCCTCCACTTT. As protein: CASSRGAGFGNSPLHF.

This clone has a count of ten or more. The chain recombines TRBV4-1 with TRBJ1-3, with D possibly matching TRBD1 (6 bases). The germline gives CDR1 MGHRA, CDR2 YSYEKL. V was trimmed by 8 bases and J by 8 bases, leaving 19 bases between them. CDR3 length: 14 amino acids. CDR3 sequence: CASGRDISTYTIYF. The CDR3 nucleotides read TGCGCCAGCGGACGGGACATTAGCACGTACACCATATATTTT.

The chain carries TRBV7-9 and TRBJ2-7; possibly TRBD1 for D (5 bases). The germline V and J ends were trimmed by 7 bases and 4 bases, with 17 bases remaining between them. The CDR3 is 14 residues long. CDR1 is SEHNR and CDR2 is FQNEAQ in the germline V gene (reference sequence). The CDR3 DNA reads TGTGCCAGCATCGTTACTGGGGCGCGGTACGAGCAGTACTTC. It encodes CASIVTGARYEQYF. The whole variable domain, remainder taken from reference TRBV7-9 and TRBJ2-7, is DTGVSQNPRHKITKRGQNVTFRCDPISEHNRLYWYRQTLGQGPEFLTYFQNEAQLEKSRLLSDRFSAERPKGSFSTLEIQRTEQGDSAMYLCASIVTGARYEQYFGPGTRLTVT.

This clone was found a few times. V and J are TRBV4-1 and TRBJ2-7; 10 positions agree with TRBD1. From germline, CDR1 is MGHRA and CDR2 YSYEKL. This CDR3 spans 16 amino acids. With 0 bases clipped from V and 3 bases from J, the junction kept 5 bases outside the gene matches. CDR3 nucleotides: TGCGCCAGCAGCCAAGAAGGGACAGGGGTATACTACGAGCAGTACTTC. Translation gives CASSQEGTGVYYEQYF.

J is TRBJ1-3 and V is TRBV19; 9 nucleotides agree with TRBD1. Germline loops: CDR1 LNHDA, CDR2 SQIVND (reference sequence). The V gene end was trimmed by 7 bases and the J gene end by 3 bases; junction bases not matched to a gene: 7. The CDR3 sequence is 15 residues long. Here the CDR3 DNA reads TGTGCCAGTAAACCGGGACAGGGCTTTGGAAACACCATATATTTT. Its protein is CASKPGQGFGNTIYF.

The CDR3 region has the DNA TGTGCCAGCAGCAGGGTCCTAATGAACACTGAAGCTTTCTTT. Amino acids: CASSRVLMNTEAFF. The chain links TRBV6-5 to TRBJ1-1; perhaps TRBD1 as D (5 bases). Germline values: CDR1 MNHEY, CDR2 SVGAGI. The CDR3 loop spans 14 amino acids. Trimming took off 6 bases at V and 0 bases at J, with 11 bases between the two ends.

This sequence joins TRBV11-2 and TRBJ2-1; 7 nucleotides agree with TRBD1. Looked up from germline, CDR1 is SGHAT and CDR2 is FQNNGV. Trimming at V came to 8 bases and at J to 4 bases, leaving 14 bases not matched to a gene. The CDR3 sequence is 16 residues long. The CDR3, as DNA: TGTGCCAGCCGGCAGGTAGGGACAGTTCGGTACAATGAGCAGTTCTTC. It specifies CASRQVGTVRYNEQFF.

The rearrangement joins TRBV10-3 to TRBJ2-3; 11 bases line up with TRBD2. Germline V gene sequence: CDR1 ENHRY, CDR2 SYGVKD. CDR3 length equals 15 residues. Unmatched junction bases numbered 4, after V lost 3 bases and J lost 5 bases. CDR3 coding DNA: TGTGCCATCAGTGACACTAGCGGGGGTGGAGATACGCAGTATTTT. Translated, it gives CAISDTSGGGDTQYF.

This clone was seen more than once but under ten times. V is TRBV7-9 and J is TRBJ1-2; 8 bases align to TRBD1. Germline loops: CDR1 SEHNR, CDR2 FQNEAQ (reference sequence). The CDR3 length is 14 residues. V gave up 5 bases and J gave up 4 bases; unmatched junction bases: 6. The CDR3 DNA is TGTGCCAGCAGCAGGGGACAGGATAGCTATGGCTACACCTTC. It specifies CASSRGQDSYGYTF. Looking up the rest from reference TRBV7-9 and TRBJ1-2 gives the full variable domain: DTGVSQNPRHKITKRGQNVTFRCDPISEHNRLYWYRQTLGQGPEFLTYFQNEAQLEKSRLLSDRFSAERPKGSFSTLEIQRTEQGDSAMYLCASSRGQDSYGYTFGSGTRLTVV.

V is TRBV3-1 (or the pseudogene TRBV3-2) and J is TRBJ1-3; D gene unclear. Germline assignment: CDR1 LGHDT and CDR2 YNNKEL (reference sequence). Trimming removed 4 bases at V and 0 bases at J, with 10 bases between. This CDR3 spans 15 amino acids. CDR3 bases: TGTGCCAGCAGCCCACTCATATCCTCTGGAAACACCATATATTTT. Its translation is CASSPLISSGNTIYF.

In its sample, this clone was seen a few times. This rearrangement joins TRBV9 to TRBJ2-7, with D possibly matching TRBD2 (6 bases). The CDR3 contains 15 residues. Trimming took off 0 bases at V and 5 bases at J, with 15 bases between the two ends. Germline V lookup: CDR1 SGDLS, CDR2 YYNGEE. CDR3 residues: CASSVAGEVTNEQYF. The CDR3, as DNA: TGTGCCAGCAGCGTAGCCGGGGAGGTCACGAACGAGCAGTACTTC.

The sample holds a few counts of this clone. The chain's CDR3 is CASSKEATQETQYF. The CDR3 region has the DNA TGTGCCAGCAGCAAGGAGGCGACTCAAGAGACCCAGTACTTC. This chain connects TRBV5-4 to TRBJ2-5; D is possibly TRBD2 (5 bases). Germline CDR1 reads SGHNT; CDR2 reads YYREEE (reference sequence). CDR3 length: 14 amino acids. The ends were cut back, 4 bases at V and 2 bases at J, with 12 bases in the middle.

The chain is built from TRBV3-1 (or the pseudogene TRBV3-2) and TRBJ2-2, with 11 bases identical to TRBD1. The length of the CDR3 is 17 residues. Germline assignment: CDR1 LGHDT and CDR2 YNNKEL (reference sequence). With V trimmed by 0 bases and J by 3 bases, 3 bases remained unmatched. DNA of the CDR3: TGTGCCAGCAGCCAAGATGGGGGACAGGGGGACACCGGGGAGCTGTTTTTT. This gives the protein CASSQDGGQGDTGELFF.

The rearrangement uses TRBV9 and TRBJ2-1; D is possibly TRBD1 (6 bases). Trimming removed 3 bases from V and 4 bases from J, with 8 bases in between. The CDR3 sequence is 13 residues long. Germline V CDR1 and CDR2: SGDLS, YYNGEE. The CDR3 spells CASSGGLYNEQFF. The CDR3 region has the DNA TGTGCCAGCAGCGGGGGGCTTTACAATGAGCAGTTCTTC.

In this sample, this clone turned up a few times. V gene TRBV14 combines with J gene TRBJ2-7; TRBD1 aligns across 9 bases. The CDR3 extends over 16 amino acids. The V gene end was trimmed by 1 base and the J gene end by 3 bases; junction bases not matched to a gene: 7. In germline, CDR1 is SGHDN, CDR2 FVKESK. CDR3 sequence (DNA): TGTGCCAGCAGCCAAGCCGGGACAGGGAAAGTCTACGAGCAGTACTTC. It translates to CASSQAGTGKVYEQYF.

This clone was seen a handful of times. The chain joins TRBV4-1 to TRBJ1-6, with a tentative D call TRBD1 (5 bases). The germline V gene encodes CDR1 MGHRA and CDR2 YSYEKL. V was cut by 3 bases and J by 8 bases, with 11 bases left in between. The CDR3 is 14 amino acids. In DNA form, the CDR3 reads TGCGCCAGCAGCCATGGGGGGTTTGATTCACCCCTCCACTTT. This encodes CASSHGGFDSPLHF.

The rearrangement uses TRBV2 and TRBJ2-7; 7 bases align to TRBD1. The germline gives CDR1 SNHLY, CDR2 FYNNEI. This CDR3 spans 11 amino acids. J was trimmed by 5 bases and V by 10 bases; bases with no gene match: 5. DNA for the CDR3: TGTGCCACGTCGGACAGGAACGAGCAGTACTTC. It is translated as CATSDRNEQYF.

J is TRBJ2-7 and V is TRBV11-2, with D perhaps TRBD2 (6 bases). The germline V and J ends were trimmed by 7 bases and 1 base, with 14 bases remaining between them. CDR1 and CDR2 (germline): SGHAT, FQNNGV. The CDR3 is made up of 14 amino acids. CDR3 loop: CASKEGPISYEQYF. In DNA form, the CDR3 reads TGTGCCAGCAAGGAGGGGCCGATTTCCTACGAGCAGTACTTC.

The rearrangement uses TRBV30 and TRBJ2-6; no clear D gene. Germline V gene sequence: CDR1 GTSNPN, CDR2 SVGIG (reference sequence). The CDR3 is made up of 16 amino acids. V lost 6 bases and J lost 0, with 15 bases in between. The CDR3 sequence: CACSLRSSSGANVLTF. CDR3 DNA sequence: TGTGCCTGCTCCCTGAGAAGTAGCTCTGGGGCCAACGTCCTGACTTTC.

The chain employs TRBV28 and TRBJ2-1; TRBD1 matches 12 bases. This CDR3 is 16 amino acids long. V trimming: 7 bases; J trimming: 7 bases; junction bases outside the gene matches: 11. CDR1 is MDHEN, CDR2 SYDVKM, per germline. CDR3 protein: CASKSGGQGASNEQFF. In nucleotides, the CDR3 is TGTGCCAGCAAATCCGGGGGACAGGGGGCGTCGAATGAGCAGTTCTTC. The full variable domain, in which reference TRBV28 and TRBJ2-1 provide the parts outside the CDR3, is DVKVTQSSRYLVKRTGEKVFLECVQDMDHENMFWYRQDPGLGLRLIYFSYDVKMKEKGDIPEGYSVSREKKERFSLILESASTNQTSMYLCASKSGGQGASNEQFFGPGTRLTVL.

This chain connects TRBV5-4 to TRBJ2-1, with D possibly matching TRBD1 (6 bases). The germline V and J ends were trimmed by 4 bases and 8 bases, with 19 bases remaining between them. The CDR3 is 15 amino acids. CDR1 is SGHNT and CDR2 is YYREEE in the germline V gene (reference sequence). CDR3 in amino acids: CASSQVRTERDEQFF. DNA of the CDR3: TGTGCCAGCAGCCAAGTCCGGACAGAAAGGGATGAGCAGTTCTTC. Looking up the rest from reference TRBV5-4 and TRBJ2-1 gives the full variable domain: ETGVTQSPTHLIKTRGQQVTLRCSSQSGHNTVSWYQQALGQGPQFIFQYYREEENGRGNFPPRFSGLQFPNYSSELNVNALELDDSALYLCASSQVRTERDEQFFGPGTRLTVL.

The rearrangement uses TRBV19 and TRBJ1-1; 7 bases are shared with TRBD1. The CDR3 is made up of 17 amino acids. Germline values: CDR1 LNHDA, CDR2 SQIVND (reference sequence). V lost 3 bases, J lost 0 bases, and 10 bases stayed unmatched. The CDR3 loop reads CASSMGRTGVMNTEAFF. The CDR3 DNA sequence: TGTGCCAGTAGTATGGGGAGGACAGGTGTAATGAACACTGAAGCTTTCTTT.

This clone has a single count. The genes are TRBV6-5 and TRBJ1-1, with a possible D match to TRBD1 (6 bases). The CDR3 has 13 residues. The germline gives CDR1 MNHEY, CDR2 SVGAGI. V lost 6 bases and J 5 bases, leaving 13 bases between the germline ends. CDR3 amino acids: CASRGEGVTEAFF. The DNA of the CDR3 is TGTGCCAGCAGAGGAGAGGGGGTGACTGAAGCTTTCTTT.

This rearrangement joins TRBV5-5 to TRBJ2-3, with 16 positions matching TRBD2. The CDR3 length is 16 residues. The V segment lost 3 bases and the J segment 3 bases; nucleotides outside the gene matches: 1. Germline V lookup: CDR1 SGHKS, CDR2 YYEKEE (reference sequence). The CDR3 nucleotides are TGTGCCAGCAGCTCGGGACTAGCGGGGGGGACAGATACGCAGTATTTT. Residues: CASSSGLAGGTDTQYF.